The source of this T cell receptor beta chain is a study of shared clonotypes between healthy human individuals. The germline gives CDR1 LNHDA, CDR2 SQIVND (reference sequence). The V gene lost 3 bases and the J gene lost 0 bases, with 8 bases spanning the gap. The CDR3 contains 15 residues. The table came from immunoSEQ multiplex PCR; TCRdb's copy has only in-frame clones and leaves some out. The sample holds around 1.6 million clones, 98% seen once. Material for sequencing was naive CD4+ T cells sorted from blood. Subset described: CD45RA+ positively selected. The clonotype comes from a man aged 25 to 40 in good health. The rearrangement uses TRBV19 and TRBJ2-2; D might be TRBD2 (5 bases). CDR3 coding DNA: TGTGCCAGTAGTATGATAGCGACGAACACCGGGGAGCTGTTTTTT. It encodes CASSMIATNTGELFF.